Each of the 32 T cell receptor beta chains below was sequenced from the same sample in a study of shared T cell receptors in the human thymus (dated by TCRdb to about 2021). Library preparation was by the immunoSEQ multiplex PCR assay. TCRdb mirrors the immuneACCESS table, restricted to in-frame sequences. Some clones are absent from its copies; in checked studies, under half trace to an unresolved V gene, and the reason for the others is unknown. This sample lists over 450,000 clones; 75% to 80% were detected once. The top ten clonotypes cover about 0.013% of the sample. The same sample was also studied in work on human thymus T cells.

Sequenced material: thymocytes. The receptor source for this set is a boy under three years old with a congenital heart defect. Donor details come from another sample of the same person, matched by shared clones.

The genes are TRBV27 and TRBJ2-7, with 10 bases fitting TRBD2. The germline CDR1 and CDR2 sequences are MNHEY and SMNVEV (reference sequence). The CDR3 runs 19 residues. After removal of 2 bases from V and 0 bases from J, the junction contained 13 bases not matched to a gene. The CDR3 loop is CASSLHSFSGRSSSYEQYF. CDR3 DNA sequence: TGTGCCAGCAGTTTACATTCTTTTAGCGGGAGGTCGAGCTCCTACGAGCAGTACTTC.

CDR3 sequence reads: CASSQGLAVYNEQFF. The CDR3 nucleotides are TGTGCCAGCAGCCAGGGACTAGCGGTCTACAATGAGCAGTTCTTC. The chain links TRBV6-1 to TRBJ2-1; 11 bases are a match to TRBD2. The trim removed 6 bases at V and 3 bases at J, leaving 4 bases unmatched. CDR3 length equals 15 residues. The V gene's germline CDR1 is MNHNS and CDR2 SASEGT.

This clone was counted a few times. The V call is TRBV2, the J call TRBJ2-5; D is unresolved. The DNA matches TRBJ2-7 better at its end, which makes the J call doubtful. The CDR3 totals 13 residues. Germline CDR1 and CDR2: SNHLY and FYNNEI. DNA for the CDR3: TGTGCCAGCAGCCTCGCCTGCTGCTACGAGCAGTACTTC. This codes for CASSLACCYEQYF.

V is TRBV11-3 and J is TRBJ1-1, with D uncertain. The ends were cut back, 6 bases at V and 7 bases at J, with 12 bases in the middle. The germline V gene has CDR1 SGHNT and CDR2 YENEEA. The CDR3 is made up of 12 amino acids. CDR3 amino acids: CASSSTGYEAFF. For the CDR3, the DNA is TGTGCCAGCAGTAGCACGGGATATGAAGCTTTCTTT.

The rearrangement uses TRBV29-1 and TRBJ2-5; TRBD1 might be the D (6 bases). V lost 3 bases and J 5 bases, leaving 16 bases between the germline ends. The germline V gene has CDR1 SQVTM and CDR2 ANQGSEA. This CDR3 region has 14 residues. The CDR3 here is CSVEDTGPGETQYF. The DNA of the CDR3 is TGCAGCGTTGAGGACACAGGGCCAGGGGAGACCCAGTACTTC.

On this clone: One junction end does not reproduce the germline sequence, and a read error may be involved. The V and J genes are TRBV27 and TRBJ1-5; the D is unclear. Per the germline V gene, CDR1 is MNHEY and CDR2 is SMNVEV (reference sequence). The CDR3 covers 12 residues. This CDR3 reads CASGFGNQPQHF. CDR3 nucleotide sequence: TGTGCCAGCGGTTTCGGCAATCAGCCCCAGCATTTT.

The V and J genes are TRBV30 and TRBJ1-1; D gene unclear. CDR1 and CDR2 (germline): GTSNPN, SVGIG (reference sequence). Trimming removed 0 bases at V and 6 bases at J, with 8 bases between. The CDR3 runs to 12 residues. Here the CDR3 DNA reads TGTGCCTGGAGTGTCGGGTCGGCTGAAGCTTTCTTT. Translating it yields CAWSVGSAEAFF.

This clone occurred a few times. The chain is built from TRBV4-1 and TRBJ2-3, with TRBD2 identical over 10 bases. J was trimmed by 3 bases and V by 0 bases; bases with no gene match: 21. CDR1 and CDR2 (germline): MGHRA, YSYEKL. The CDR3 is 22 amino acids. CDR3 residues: CASSQDLVDSGSGRVCTDTQYF. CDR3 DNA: TGCGCCAGCAGCCAAGATTTGGTAGATAGCGGGAGCGGGAGGGTGTGTACAGATACGCAGTATTTT.

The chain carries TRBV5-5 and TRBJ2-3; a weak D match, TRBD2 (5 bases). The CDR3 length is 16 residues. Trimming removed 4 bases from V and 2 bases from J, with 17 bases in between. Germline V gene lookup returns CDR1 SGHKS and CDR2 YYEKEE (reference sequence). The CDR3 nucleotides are TGTGCCAGCAGCGTCCGGGCGGGTAGTTTCACAGATACGCAGTATTTT. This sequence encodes CASSVRAGSFTDTQYF.

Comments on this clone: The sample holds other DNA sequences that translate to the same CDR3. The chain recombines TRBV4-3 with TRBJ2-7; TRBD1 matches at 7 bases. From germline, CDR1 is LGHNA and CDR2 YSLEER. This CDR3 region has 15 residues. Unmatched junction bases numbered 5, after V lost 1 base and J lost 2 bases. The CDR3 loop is CASSQARQGPYEQYF. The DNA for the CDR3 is TGCGCCAGCAGCCAAGCCCGACAGGGTCCCTACGAGCAGTACTTC.

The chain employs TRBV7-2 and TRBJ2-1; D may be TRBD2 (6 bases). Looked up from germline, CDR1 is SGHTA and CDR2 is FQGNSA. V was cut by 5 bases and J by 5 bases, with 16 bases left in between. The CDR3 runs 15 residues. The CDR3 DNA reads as TGTGCCAGCAGCCTCGGAGGGCTACCGCACAATGAGCAGTTCTTC. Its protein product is CASSLGGLPHNEQFF.

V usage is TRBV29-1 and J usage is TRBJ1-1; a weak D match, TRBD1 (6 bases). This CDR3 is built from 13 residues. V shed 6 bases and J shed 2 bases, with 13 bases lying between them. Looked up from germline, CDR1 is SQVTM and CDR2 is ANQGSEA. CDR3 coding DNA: TGCAGCGTCGCTGGACAGACCAACACTGAAGCTTTCTTT. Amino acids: CSVAGQTNTEAFF. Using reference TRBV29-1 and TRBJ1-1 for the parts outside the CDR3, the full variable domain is SAVISQKPSRDICQRGTSLTIQCQVDSQVTMMFWYRQQPGQSLTLIATANQGSEATYESGFVIDKFPISRPNLTFSTLTVSNMSPEDSSIYLCSVAGQTNTEAFFGQGTRLTVV.

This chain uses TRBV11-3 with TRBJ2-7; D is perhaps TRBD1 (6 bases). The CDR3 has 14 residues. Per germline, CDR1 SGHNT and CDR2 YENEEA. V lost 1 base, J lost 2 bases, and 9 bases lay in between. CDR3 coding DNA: TGTGCCAGCAGCTTAGGGGACACGACCTACGAGCAGTACTTC. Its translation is CASSLGDTTYEQYF.

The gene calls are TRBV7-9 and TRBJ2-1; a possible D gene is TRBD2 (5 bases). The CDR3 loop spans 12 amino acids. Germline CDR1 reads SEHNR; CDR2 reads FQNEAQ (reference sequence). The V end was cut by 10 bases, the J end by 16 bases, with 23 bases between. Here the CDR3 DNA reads TGTGCCACCCAGGCAACCGGGGAGTGGAAATTCTTC. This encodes CATQATGEWKFF. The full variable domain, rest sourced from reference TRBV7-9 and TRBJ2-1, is DTGVSQNPRHKITKRGQNVTFRCDPISEHNRLYWYRQTLGQGPEFLTYFQNEAQLEKSRLLSDRFSAERPKGSFSTLEIQRTEQGDSAMYLCATQATGEWKFFGPGTRLTVL.

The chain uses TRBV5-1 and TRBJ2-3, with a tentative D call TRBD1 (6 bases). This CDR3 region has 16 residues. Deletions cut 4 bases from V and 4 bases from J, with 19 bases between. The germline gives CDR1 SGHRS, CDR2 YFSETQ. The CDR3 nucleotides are TGCGCCAGCAGCCTCCTCAGGGGACCCTGGGCAGATACGCAGTATTTT. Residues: CASSLLRGPWADTQYF. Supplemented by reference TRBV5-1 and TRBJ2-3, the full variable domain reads KAGVTQTPRYLIKTRGQQVTLSCSPISGHRSVSWYQQTPGQGLQFLFEYFSETQRNKGNFPGRFSGRQFSNSRSEMNVSTLELGDSALYLCASSLLRGPWADTQYFGPGTRLTVL.

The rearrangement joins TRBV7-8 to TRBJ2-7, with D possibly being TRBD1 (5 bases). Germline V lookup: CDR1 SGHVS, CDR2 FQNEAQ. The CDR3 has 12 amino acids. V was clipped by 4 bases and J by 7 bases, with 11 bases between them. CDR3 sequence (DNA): TGTGCCAGCAGCTCCGATAAGGGGGAGCAGTACTTC. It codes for CASSSDKGEQYF.

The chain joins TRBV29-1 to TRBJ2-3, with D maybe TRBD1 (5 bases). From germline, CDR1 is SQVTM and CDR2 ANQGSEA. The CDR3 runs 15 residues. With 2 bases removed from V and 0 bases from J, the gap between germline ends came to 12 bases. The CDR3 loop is CSVEPHPGSTDTQYF. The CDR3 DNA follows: TGCAGCGTTGAACCCCACCCAGGGAGCACAGATACGCAGTATTTT.

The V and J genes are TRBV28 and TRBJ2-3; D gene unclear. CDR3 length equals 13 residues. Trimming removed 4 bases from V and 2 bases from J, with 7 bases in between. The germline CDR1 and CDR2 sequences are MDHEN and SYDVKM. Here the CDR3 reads CASSYSFTDTQYF. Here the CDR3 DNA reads TGTGCCAGCAGTTACAGCTTCACAGATACGCAGTATTTT.

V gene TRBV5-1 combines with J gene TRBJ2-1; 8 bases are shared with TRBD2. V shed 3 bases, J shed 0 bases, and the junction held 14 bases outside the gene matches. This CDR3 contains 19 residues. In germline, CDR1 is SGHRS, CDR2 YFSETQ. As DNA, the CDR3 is TGCGCCAGCAGCTCCAGAGCGGGGGCCCAGGCCGGCTCCTACAATGAGCAGTTCTTC. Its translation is CASSSRAGAQAGSYNEQFF.

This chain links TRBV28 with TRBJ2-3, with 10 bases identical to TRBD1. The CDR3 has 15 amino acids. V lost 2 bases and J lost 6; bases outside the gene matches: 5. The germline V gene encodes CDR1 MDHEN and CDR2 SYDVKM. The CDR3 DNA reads TGTGCCAGCAGTTTAAACCTGGACAGGGGGGATACGCAGTATTTT. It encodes CASSLNLDRGDTQYF.

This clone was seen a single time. The CDR3 nucleotides read TGTGCCAGCAGCTTTGGGACTAGCGGGAGTTGGGTAACCGGGGAGCTGTTTTTT. Its translation is CASSFGTSGSWVTGELFF. This chain uses TRBV7-2 with TRBJ2-2; TRBD2 matches 14 bases. The length of the CDR3 is 18 residues. CDR1 is SGHTA and CDR2 is FQGNSA in the germline V gene. Trimming cost V 3 bases and J 5 bases; bases outside gene matches: 8. The whole variable domain, remainder taken from reference TRBV7-2 and TRBJ2-2, is GAGVSQSPSNKVTEKGKDVELRCDPISGHTALYWYRQSLGQGLEFLIYFQGNSAPDKSGLPSDRFSAERTGGSVSTLTIQRTQQEDSAVYLCASSFGTSGSWVTGELFFGEGSRLTVL.

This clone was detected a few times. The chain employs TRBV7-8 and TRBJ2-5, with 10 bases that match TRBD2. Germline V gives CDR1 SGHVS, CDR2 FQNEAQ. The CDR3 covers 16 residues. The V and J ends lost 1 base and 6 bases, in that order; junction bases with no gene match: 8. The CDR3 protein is CASSLVAGGGVQTQYF. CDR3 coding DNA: TGTGCCAGCAGCTTAGTAGCGGGAGGCGGGGTGCAGACCCAGTACTTC.

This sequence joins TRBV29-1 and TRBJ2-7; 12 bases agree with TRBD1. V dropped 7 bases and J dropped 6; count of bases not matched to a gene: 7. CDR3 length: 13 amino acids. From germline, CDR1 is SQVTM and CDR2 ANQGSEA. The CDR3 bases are TGCAGCGGGGCCGGGACAGGGGGCTCCGAGCAGTACTTC. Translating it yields CSGAGTGGSEQYF.

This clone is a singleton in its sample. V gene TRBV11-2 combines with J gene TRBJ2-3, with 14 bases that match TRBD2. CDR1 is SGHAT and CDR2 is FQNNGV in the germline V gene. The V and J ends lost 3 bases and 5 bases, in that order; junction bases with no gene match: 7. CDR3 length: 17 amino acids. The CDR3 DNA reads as TGTGCCAGCAGCTTCCTCGGACTAGCGGGAGGTGAAGATACGCAGTATTTT. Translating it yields CASSFLGLAGGEDTQYF.

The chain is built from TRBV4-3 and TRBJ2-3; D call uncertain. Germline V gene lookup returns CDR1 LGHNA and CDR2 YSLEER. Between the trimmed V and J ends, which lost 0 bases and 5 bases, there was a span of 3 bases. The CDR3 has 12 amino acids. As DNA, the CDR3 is TGCGCCAGCAGCCAAGATCTAGATACGCAGTATTTT. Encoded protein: CASSQDLDTQYF.

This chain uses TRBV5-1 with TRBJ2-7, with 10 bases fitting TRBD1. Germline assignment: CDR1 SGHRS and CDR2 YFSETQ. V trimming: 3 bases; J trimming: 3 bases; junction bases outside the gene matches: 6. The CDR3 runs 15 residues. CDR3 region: CASSSRDRGDYEQYF. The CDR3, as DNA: TGCGCCAGCAGCTCCCGGGACAGGGGTGACTACGAGCAGTACTTC.

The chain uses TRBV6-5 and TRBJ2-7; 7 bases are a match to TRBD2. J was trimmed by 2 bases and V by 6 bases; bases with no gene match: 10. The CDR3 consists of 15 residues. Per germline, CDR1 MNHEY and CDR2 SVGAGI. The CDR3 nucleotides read TGTGCCAGCAGACAGTCTAGCGGCCCTCCCTACGAGCAGTACTTC. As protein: CASRQSSGPPYEQYF.

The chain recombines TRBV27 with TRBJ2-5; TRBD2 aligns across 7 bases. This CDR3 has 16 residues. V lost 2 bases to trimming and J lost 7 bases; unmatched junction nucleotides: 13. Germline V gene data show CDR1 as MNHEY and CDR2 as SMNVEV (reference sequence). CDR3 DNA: TGTGCCAGCAGTTTACGTCCCCGGACTAGTCCGGGGACCCAGTACTTC. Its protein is CASSLRPRTSPGTQYF.

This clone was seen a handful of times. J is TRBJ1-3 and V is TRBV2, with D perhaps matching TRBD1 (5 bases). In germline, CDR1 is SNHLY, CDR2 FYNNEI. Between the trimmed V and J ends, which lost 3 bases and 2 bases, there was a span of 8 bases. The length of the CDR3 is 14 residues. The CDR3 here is CASSERRAGNTIYF. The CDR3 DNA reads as TGTGCCAGCAGTGAGCGCAGGGCTGGAAACACCATATATTTT.

As DNA, the CDR3 is TGTGCCAGCAGCTTAGTTCGGGACTTAGGGACAGATACGCAGTATTTT. It yields the protein CASSLVRDLGTDTQYF. The chain uses TRBV7-2 and TRBJ2-3; maybe TRBD2 (6 bases). Trimming removed 1 base from V and 3 bases from J, with 14 bases in between. Germline CDR1 is SGHTA and CDR2 is FQGNSA. The CDR3 loop spans 16 amino acids.

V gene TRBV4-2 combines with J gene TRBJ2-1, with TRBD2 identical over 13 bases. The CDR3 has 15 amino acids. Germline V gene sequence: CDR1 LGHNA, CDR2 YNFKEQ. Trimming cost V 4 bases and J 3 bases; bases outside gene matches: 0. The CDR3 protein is CASSRTSGSYNEQFF. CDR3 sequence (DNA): TGTGCCAGCAGCCGGACTAGCGGGAGCTACAATGAGCAGTTCTTC.

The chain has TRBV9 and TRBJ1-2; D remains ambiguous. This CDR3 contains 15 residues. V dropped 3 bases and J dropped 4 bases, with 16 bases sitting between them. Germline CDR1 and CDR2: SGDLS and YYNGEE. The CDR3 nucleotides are TGTGCCAGCAGCGACTATACCACCCCCAGCTATGGCTACACCTTC. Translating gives CASSDYTTPSYGYTF.